The source of this TCR beta chain is a study of blood T cell repertoires in COVID-19. Study in general: Donors in the United States, Italy and Spain gave samples during acute or convalescent COVID-19. From T cells, B-cell-depleted T cells, or PBMCs came the material, which was cDNA or gDNA.

Authors' analysis steps: For nucleated cells, counts were estimated from reference gene primer amplification. Some clones are missing from TCRdb's copy, which holds only in-frame ones; the method was immunoSEQ multiplex PCR. V and J calls and clone size are copied from that table; D and trimming were computed from the DNA. Among about 120,000 clones, roughly four fifths were seen once, and the ten largest hold approximately 10%. The sequenced material came from peripheral blood. This TCR derives from a man aged 60-69 years with acute or convalescent COVID-19.

CDR3 sequence reads: CASSERQVLLNQPQHF. CDR3 in DNA: TGTGCCAGCAGTGAACGACAAGTACTCCTCAATCAGCCCCAGCATTTT. This chain connects TRBV2 to TRBJ1-5; D not resolved. Trimming left V 2 bases short and J 3 bases short, with 14 bases between. CDR3 length: 16 amino acids. Germline CDR1 SNHLY, CDR2 FYNNEI.